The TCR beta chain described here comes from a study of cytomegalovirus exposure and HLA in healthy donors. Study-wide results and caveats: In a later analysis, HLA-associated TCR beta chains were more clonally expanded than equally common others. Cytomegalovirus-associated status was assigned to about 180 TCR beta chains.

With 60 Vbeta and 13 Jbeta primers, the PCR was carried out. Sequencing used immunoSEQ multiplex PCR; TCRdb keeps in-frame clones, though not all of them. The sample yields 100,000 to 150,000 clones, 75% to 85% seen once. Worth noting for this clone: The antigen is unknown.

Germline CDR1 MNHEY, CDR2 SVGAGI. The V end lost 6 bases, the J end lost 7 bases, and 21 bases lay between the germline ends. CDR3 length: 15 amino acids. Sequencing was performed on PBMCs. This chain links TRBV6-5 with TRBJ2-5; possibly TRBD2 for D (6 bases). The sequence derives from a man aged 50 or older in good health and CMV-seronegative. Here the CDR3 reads CASSLIASNGGTQYF. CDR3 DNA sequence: TGTGCCAGCAGCTTAATAGCCTCGAACGGGGGGACCCAGTACTTC.